What follows describes a single T cell receptor beta chain. Per the original methods: Amplification of reference gene primers was used by the study to estimate nucleated cell counts. The data were produced by immunoSEQ multiplex PCR, yet TCRdb's version contains in-frame clones alone and is incomplete. D and trimming come from the DNA, and the V and J calls and clone size come from that table. The profile shows about 430,000 clones, around 89% of them singletons. Recruitment covered about 25 US areas and drew participants whose ages spanned roughly 18 to 90 years. The data stem from a study of blood T cell repertoires in COVID-19. The overall study: Sample material is recorded as cDNA or gDNA derived from T cells, B-cell-depleted T cells, or PBMCs.

The germline V and J ends were trimmed by 5 bases and 2 bases, with 7 bases remaining between them. The CDR3 totals 13 residues. Sequencing was performed on PBMCs or T cells enriched from blood (not recorded which). This TCR was recovered from a woman aged 30 to 39 with acute COVID-19. This rearrangement joins TRBV12-3 or TRBV12-4 to TRBJ2-1; D is ambiguous. The CDR3 DNA reads as TGTGCCAGCAGTCTCACTCCCTACAATGAGCAGTTCTTC. This codes for CASSLTPYNEQFF.